The rows below give T cell receptor beta chains drawn from one sample of a study of cytomegalovirus exposure and HLA in healthy donors. TCRdb's table, derived via immunoSEQ multiplex PCR, lists solely in-frame clones and lacks some. The profile covers about 77,000 clones, with 70% to 80% appearing a single time and around 3.7% taken by the ten largest. Sequenced: PBMCs. The origin of the receptors is a man in his forties in good health and CMV-seronegative. The CDR3 runs from the conserved cysteine through the conserved F or W. The order of the fields is J gene, D gene, V gene, clone size, CDR3 protein, CDR3 DNA. The D gene is left open where the match is weak. Some rows mark clone size as missing; the rest say once, few, many or name a class of expanded clone.

TRBJ1-1 TRBD1 TRBV6-6 few CASSPGQGLRRAEAFF TGTGCCAGCAGTCCGGGACAGGGATTGCGACGTGCTGAAGCTTTCTTT
TRBJ2-7 NA TRBV6-1 NA CASSTTFDQYEQYF TGTGCCAGCAGTACGACTTTCGACCAATACGAGCAGTACTTC
TRBJ2-6 NA TRBV5-6 NA CASSLAGDPSSGANVLTF TGTGCCAGCAGCTTGGCGGGGGATCCGAGCTCTGGGGCCAACGTCCTGACTTTC
TRBJ1-1 NA TRBV28 once CASSLREAFF TGTGCCAGCAGTTTGCGTGAAGCTTTCTTT
TRBJ2-2 NA TRBV13 NA CASRPQGFPNTGELFF TGTGCCAGCAGGCCTCAGGGTTTCCCGAACACCGGGGAGCTGTTTTTT
TRBJ1-2 TRBD1 TRBV7-2 NA CASSRDPDRWEGYTF TGTGCCAGCAGTCGGGATCCGGACAGGTGGGAAGGCTACACCTTC
TRBJ1-1 TRBD1 TRBV5-1 few CASSLETGADTEAFF TGCGCCAGCAGCTTAGAAACAGGGGCGGACACTGAAGCTTTCTTT
TRBJ1-3 NA TRBV5-4 few CASSLQGPGNTIYF TGTGCCAGCAGCCTACAGGGCCCTGGAAACACCATATATTTT
TRBJ2-3 NA TRBV5-1 NA CASSKNFGGITDTQYF TGCGCCAGCAGCAAAAACTTTGGCGGGATCACAGATACGCAGTATTTT
TRBJ2-2 NA TRBV27 once CARPPRTGGLDPGELFF TGTGCCAGGCCTCCCCGTACCGGGGGACTGGACCCCGGGGAGCTGTTTTTT
TRBJ2-3 NA TRBV5-1 NA CASSLPGYTDTQYF TGCGCCAGCAGCTTACCGGGATACACAGATACGCAGTATTTT
TRBJ1-5 NA TRBV5-5 few CASRSDSRFADQPQHF TGTGCCAGCAGATCGGACAGTCGGTTTGCGGATCAGCCCCAGCATTTT
TRBJ2-7 NA TRBV9 NA CASSVSGDYEQYF TGTGCCAGCAGCGTCTCGGGGGACTACGAGCAGTACTTC
TRBJ1-3 NA TRBV5-1 few CASSFDYRDYSGNTIYF TGCGCCAGCAGCTTCGATTACAGGGATTACTCTGGAAACACCATATATTTT
TRBJ1-2 TRBD1 TRBV14 NA CASSQLRDSYGYTF TGTGCCAGCAGCCAATTGCGGGACAGCTATGGCTACACCTTC
TRBJ2-1 NA TRBV11-1 NA CASSLAPKQEQFF TGTGCCAGCAGCTTAGCGCCAAAACAGGAGCAGTTCTTC
TRBJ2-7 NA TRBV7-3 NA CASSPSQASYEQYF TGTGCCAGCAGCCCCAGCCAGGCCTCCTACGAGCAGTACTTC
TRBJ1-1 NA TRBV11-3 NA CASSFRENTEAFF TGTGCCAGCAGCTTCAGGGAGAACACTGAAGCTTTCTTT
TRBJ1-6 TRBD1 TRBV27 NA CASSFNRGVSPLHF TGTGCCAGCAGTTTTAACAGGGGAGTTTCACCCCTCCACTTT
TRBJ2-4 NA TRBV28 NA CASSPQNIQYF TGTGCCAGCAGCCCTCAAAACATTCAGTACTTC
TRBJ2-7 TRBD2 TRBV6-5 NA CASRTSPNYEQYF TGTGCCAGCAGGACTAGCCCAAACTACGAGCAGTACTTC
TRBJ2-2 TRBD1 TRBV5-5 NA CASSLAGTAVGGELFF TGTGCCAGCAGCTTGGCCGGGACAGCCGTGGGCGGGGAGCTGTTTTTT